This T cell receptor (beta chain) was recovered during a study of post-analysis software for immune sequencing data. Carried by the TCR beta cDNA libraries were unique molecular identifiers. TCRdb redid the calling of the PCR reads with MiXCR, one entry per CDR3 protein. This sample has around 150,000 distinct CDR3 sequences; about 36% occur once, and the top ten carry approximately 30%. Remarks on this clonotype: Being one base from a much bigger clone, this may be a read error.

Trimming left V 4 bases short and J 5 bases short, with 17 bases between. The length of the CDR3 is 14 residues. The germline CDR1 and CDR2 sequences are SQVTM and ANQGSEA. The chain has TRBV29-1 and TRBJ2-5; D may be TRBD2 (5 bases). The specimen comprised blood, sampled after autologous hematopoietic stem cell transplantation. This sequence was found in a girl aged 10-17 years with multiple sclerosis. In nucleotides, the CDR3 is TGCAGCGTTGTTGGAACTAGTGAACCCGAGACCCAGTACTTC. Protein sequence: CSVVGTSEPETQYF.